This TCR beta chain is drawn from a study of blood T cell repertoires in COVID-19. There are a few counts of this clone. Clones were sequenced by immunoSEQ multiplex PCR, and TCRdb holds only the in-frame ones, with some missing. This repertoire shows tens of thousands of clones, under 70% found once; its top ten account for approximately 9%. V dropped 4 bases and J dropped 9; count of bases not matched to a gene: 2. The CDR3 runs 11 residues. CDR1 is LNHDA, CDR2 SQIVND, per germline (reference sequence). The material sequenced was peripheral blood. The chain couples TRBV19 to TRBJ2-5, with TRBD2 matching 7 bases. The origin of this receptor is a woman in her seventies with acute or convalescent COVID-19. CDR3: CASSTGRAQYF. The DNA for the CDR3 is TGTGCCAGTAGTACAGGGAGGGCCCAGTACTTC.